The clone carrying this T cell receptor (beta chain) was observed at least ten times. The antigen is not known. TCRdb itself ran the multiplex PCR reads through MiXCR, one entry per CDR3 protein. Here the sample spans around 130,000 distinct CDR3 sequences, 21% being singletons. The data stem from a study of breast tumors, draining lymph nodes, adjacent tissues. Samples came from axillary lymph nodes draining the breast cancer. The study, taken as a whole, reports: Most tumor T cells seemingly derive from lymph node, then expand in tumor. Luminal-like breast cancer showed significantly greater tumor-nontumor repertoire similarity than basal-like breast cancer did. Tumors had less TCR diversity than lymph nodes, more than nontumor tissue.

V gave up 5 bases and J gave up 6 bases; unmatched junction bases: 11. Germline V gives CDR1 DFQATT, CDR2 SNEGSKA (reference sequence). This CDR3 is built from 14 residues. This clonotype was obtained from a female donor with breast cancer. Some clones in this sample may be carry-over from other donors' samples. Sequenced material: axillary lymph node tissue. This chain connects TRBV20-1 to TRBJ2-3; 7 bases map to TRBD1. The CDR3 reads CSAGRQGPSDTQYF. CDR3 DNA sequence: TGCAGTGCTGGGCGACAGGGCCCCTCCGATACGCAGTATTTT.